This entry lists 13 T cell receptor beta chains sequenced from one sample in a study of blood T cell repertoires in COVID-19. Only in-frame clones appear in the TCRdb table, and some are missing; sequencing was by immunoSEQ multiplex PCR. The table shows about 350,000 clones, with over 85% occurring only once. The sequencing input was peripheral blood. The origin of the receptors is a woman aged 55-75 years with COVID-19, enrolled during active disease.

This clone was seen a single time. The chain couples TRBV15 to TRBJ1-2; D unresolved. Germline V gives CDR1 LNHNV, CDR2 YYDKDF (reference sequence). The V gene lost 0 bases and the J gene lost 2 bases, with 7 bases spanning the gap. The CDR3 contains 14 residues. The CDR3 here is CATSRDRRNYGYTF. DNA for the CDR3: TGTGCCACCAGCAGAGATCGCCGGAACTATGGCTACACCTTC.

The chain carries TRBV5-8 and TRBJ2-5, with TRBD1 as a possible D gene (5 bases). Trimming removed 2 bases at V and 1 base at J, with 9 bases between. Germline CDR1 is SGHTS and CDR2 is YDEGEE. This CDR3 contains 14 residues. The CDR3 DNA reads TGTGCCAGCAGCTTCGGCAGGGTCCAAGAGACCCAGTACTTC. It specifies CASSFGRVQETQYF. Supplemented by reference TRBV5-8 and TRBJ2-5, the full variable domain reads EAGVTQSPTHLIKTRGQQATLRCSPISGHTSVYWYQQALGLGLQFLLWYDEGEERNRGNFPPRFSGRQFPNYSSELNVNALELEDSALYLCASSFGRVQETQYFGPGTRLLVL.

This clone has just a few counts. The chain is built from TRBV28 and TRBJ1-2; 12 nucleotides align to TRBD1. J lost 6 bases, V lost 6 bases, and 11 bases had no gene match. The germline V gene has CDR1 MDHEN and CDR2 SYDVKM. The CDR3 consists of 16 residues. The CDR3 spells CASRTVGTGGGNGYTF. The CDR3 DNA sequence: TGTGCCAGCAGAACTGTCGGGACAGGGGGCGGAAATGGCTACACCTTC.

Concerning this clone itself: The junction departs from germline at one end; a sequencing error may be responsible. The chain uses TRBV7-7 and TRBJ2-3; TRBD1 matches 8 bases. The CDR3 is 15 residues long. Looked up from germline, CDR1 is SSHAT and CDR2 is FNYEAQ (reference sequence). The CDR3 loop reads CASSPATGDTYTQYF. DNA of the CDR3: TGTGCTAGCAGCCCAGCGACAGGGGACACTTATACGCAGTATTTT.

This clone has a single count. V usage is TRBV4-2 and J usage is TRBJ2-7, with D unresolved. CDR1 LGHNA and CDR2 YNFKEQ come from the germline V gene. Trimming took off 2 bases at V and 2 bases at J, with 10 bases between the two ends. The CDR3 sequence is 14 residues long. CDR3 residues: CASSQIIQTYEQYF. CDR3 nucleotides: TGTGCCAGCAGCCAAATAATACAGACCTACGAGCAGTACTTC.

This CDR3 is CAWLDRTNTGLYGYTF. DNA of the CDR3: TGTGCCTGGTTGGACAGGACCAACACGGGGCTCTATGGCTACACCTTC. The V call is TRBV30, the J call TRBJ1-2; 7 bases map to TRBD1. Germline V CDR1 and CDR2: GTSNPN, SVGIG (reference sequence). The V segment lost 5 bases and the J segment 4 bases; nucleotides outside the gene matches: 16. The CDR3 covers 16 residues.

This chain uses TRBV7-2 with TRBJ1-4; no clear D. Germline-derived CDR1 and CDR2 are SGHTA and FQGNSA. The V end lost 0 bases, the J end lost 5 bases, and 7 bases lay between the germline ends. This CDR3 has 14 residues. The CDR3 DNA reads TGTGCCAGCAGCTTAGCTGGCTGGAATGAAAAACTGTTTTTT. Encoded protein: CASSLAGWNEKLFF.

This clone was observed a single time. This chain connects TRBV20-1 to TRBJ1-1, with D unresolved. In germline, CDR1 is DFQATT, CDR2 SNEGSKA (reference sequence). The V gene lost 3 bases and the J gene lost 5 bases, with 7 bases spanning the gap. This CDR3 spans 11 amino acids. The CDR3 DNA reads as TGCAGTGCTAGTATGTATACTGAAGCTTTCTTT. Translated: CSASMYTEAFF.

The V call is TRBV5-1, the J call TRBJ2-2; D perhaps matches TRBD1 (5 bases). The germline V and J ends were trimmed by 0 bases and 4 bases, with 13 bases remaining between them. The CDR3 runs 16 residues. Per the germline V gene, CDR1 is SGHRS and CDR2 is YFSETQ. The CDR3 DNA reads TGCGCCAGCAGCTTGGTGTCAGGGTATAGCACCGGGGAGCTGTTTTTT. This sequence encodes CASSLVSGYSTGELFF.

This clone has just one count. This chain links TRBV9 with TRBJ1-5, with D perhaps matching TRBD1 (6 bases). The V gene's germline CDR1 is SGDLS and CDR2 YYNGEE. Trimming left V 3 bases short and J 0 bases short, with 10 bases between. The CDR3 totals 15 residues. DNA for the CDR3: TGTGCCAGCAGCGCAGGGGTTTTTAGCAATCAGCCCCAGCATTTT. It is translated as CASSAGVFSNQPQHF.

The chain is built from TRBV5-1 and TRBJ1-2, with D unclear. The germline V gene encodes CDR1 SGHRS and CDR2 YFSETQ. The CDR3 is made up of 15 amino acids. V was clipped by 4 bases and J by 8 bases, with 21 bases between them. The CDR3 DNA reads as TGCGCCAGCAGCCCAACACCAACCTCGACTGACGGCTACACCTTC. This gives the protein CASSPTPTSTDGYTF.

The V and J genes are TRBV18 and TRBJ1-2; the match to TRBD1 covers 10 bases. V shed 3 bases and J 2 bases; nucleotides not matched to a gene: 6. The CDR3 length is 16 residues. Germline V gene lookup returns CDR1 KGHSH and CDR2 LQKENI. The CDR3 spells CASSPVETGGNYGYTF. The CDR3 nucleotides read TGTGCCAGCTCACCCGTTGAGACAGGGGGCAACTATGGCTACACCTTC.

V gene TRBV5-6 combines with J gene TRBJ2-7, with 7 bases matching TRBD2. J lost 3 bases, V lost 4 bases, and 10 bases had no gene match. Germline V lookup: CDR1 SGHDT, CDR2 YYEEEE. The CDR3 totals 15 residues. In nucleotides, the CDR3 is TGTGCCAGCAGCCGGGGGAGGGTTAGGTTCTACGAGCAGTACTTC. This translates into CASSRGRVRFYEQYF.